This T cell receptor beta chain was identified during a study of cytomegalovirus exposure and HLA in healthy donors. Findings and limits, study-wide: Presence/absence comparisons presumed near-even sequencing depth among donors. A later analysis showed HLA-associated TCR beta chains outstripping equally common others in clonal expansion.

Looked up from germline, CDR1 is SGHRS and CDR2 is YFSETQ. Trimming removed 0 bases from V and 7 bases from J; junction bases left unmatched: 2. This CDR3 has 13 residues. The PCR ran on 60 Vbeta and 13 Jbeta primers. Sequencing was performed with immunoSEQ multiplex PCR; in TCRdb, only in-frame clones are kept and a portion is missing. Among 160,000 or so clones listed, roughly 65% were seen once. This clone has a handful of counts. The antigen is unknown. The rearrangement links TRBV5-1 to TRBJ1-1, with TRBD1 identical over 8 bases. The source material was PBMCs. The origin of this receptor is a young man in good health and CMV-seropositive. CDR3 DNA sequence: TGCGCCAGCAGCTTGGGTGACAGGGGTGAAGCTTTCTTT. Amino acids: CASSLGDRGEAFF.